This TCR beta chain originates from a study of metastatic and nonmetastatic thyroid tumors. Study-wide background: Comparison of repertoires was carried out across blood and tumor or nodule tissue from malignant and benign thyroid patients.

This clone has at least ten counts. Its target is unknown. Notes on the study in general: As reported, TCR beta diversity in blood and tumor was significantly higher in malignant thyroid tumors than in benign nodules.

MiXCR was used by TCRdb to re-call the PCR reads. The table lists about 25,000 clones, approximately 22% of them singletons. Until they underwent thyroid surgery, no patient had received any treatment. Input material: blood. The TCR comes from a male donor with papillary thyroid cancer or a benign thyroid nodule (not recorded which). Some clones in this sample may be carry-over from other donors' samples.

The DNA of the CDR3 is TGTGCCAGCTCACTATCCGGGGCCCCAGATACGCAGTATTTT. This codes for CASSLSGAPDTQYF. The gene calls are TRBV18 and TRBJ2-3, with D perhaps matching TRBD1 or TRBD2 (5 bases each). The V gene lost 4 bases and the J gene lost 4 bases, with 12 bases spanning the gap. Germline CDR1 and CDR2: KGHSH and LQKENI. The length of the CDR3 is 14 residues.